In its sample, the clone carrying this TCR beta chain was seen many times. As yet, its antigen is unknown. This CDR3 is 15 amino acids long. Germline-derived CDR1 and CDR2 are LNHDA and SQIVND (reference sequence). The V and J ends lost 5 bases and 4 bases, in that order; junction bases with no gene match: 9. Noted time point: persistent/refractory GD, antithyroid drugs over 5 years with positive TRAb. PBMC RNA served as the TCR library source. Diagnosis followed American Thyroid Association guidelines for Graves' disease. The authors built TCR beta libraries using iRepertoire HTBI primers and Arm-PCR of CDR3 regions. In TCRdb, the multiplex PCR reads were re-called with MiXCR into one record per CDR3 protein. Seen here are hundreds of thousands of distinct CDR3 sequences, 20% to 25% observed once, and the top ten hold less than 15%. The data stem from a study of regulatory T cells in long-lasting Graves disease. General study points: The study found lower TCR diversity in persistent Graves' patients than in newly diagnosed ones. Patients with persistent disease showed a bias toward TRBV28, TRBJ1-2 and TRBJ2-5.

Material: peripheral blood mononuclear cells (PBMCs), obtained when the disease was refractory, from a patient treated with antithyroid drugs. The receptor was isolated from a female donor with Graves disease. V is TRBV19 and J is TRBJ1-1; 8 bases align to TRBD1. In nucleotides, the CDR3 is TGTGCCAGTAGTCTGGACAGGGTACGAAGCACTGAAGCTTTCTTT. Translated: CASSLDRVRSTEAFF.